The entry below gives a single TCR beta chain sequence along with its context. The antigen it binds to is not known. No much larger clone is present one base from it, and per-base qualities are unavailable. The data are from a study of cytomegalovirus exposure and HLA in healthy donors (dated by TCRdb to about 2017). In terms of the full investigation: According to an earlier analysis of 587 of the donors, 150 million to 200 million T cells yielded 120 million or so unique TCR beta sequences and less than 300 Gb of sequence data. Around 300 gigabases of sequencing data and tens of millions of unique TCR sequences were included in an early release covering around 600 HLA-typed donors. Among the 398 genotyped donors, about 85% belonged to the genetic ancestry cluster associated with self-reported Caucasian donors. The study was designed to test whether signatures of past pathogen exposure could be identified by cataloging public T cell receptors. Using immunosequencing, the study profiled T cell repertoires from 500 to 800 subjects and related those repertoires to cytomegalovirus serostatus. Along with the roughly 670-subject first cohort, a separate validation cohort of over 90 different subjects was used. The study combined high-throughput TCR immunosequencing, statistical association of individual TCRs with disease status, and machine learning to predict cytomegalovirus infection status. A later analysis re-analyzed previously published TCR beta repertoires from about 600 donors and added high-resolution HLA genotyping to study TCR occurrence patterns. Rather than using new phenotypic data, the later analysis identified candidate immune exposures from TCR beta sequences and from how often those sequences occurred across donors. In an earlier analysis of 587 of the donors, high-throughput TCR beta sequencing was used to judge whether each TCR beta V gene segment behaved as functional or pseudogenic. Donor age, sex, ethnicity and CMV serostatus were compiled alongside the repertoire data. In a later genetic analysis, genome-wide SNP genotypes for about 65% of the roughly 700 donors were used, and that subset was treated as a discovery cohort. Every repertoire in the discovery cohort had been generated on one and the same sequencing platform. HLA typing covered class I and class II loci at four-digit resolution. Typing coverage differed by locus: A, B, C, DRB1 and DQB1 were typed in about 620-640 donors, DQA1 in about 550, DPA1 in some 570, and DPB1 in approximately 450. Roughly 5 DR-DQ haplotypes were treated as single units for association and clustering because of strong linkage in the cohort. On average, roughly 240,000 unique TCR beta nucleotide sequences were sequenced per donor among 300 to 500 genotyped donors of the cohort, with around 19% of those sequences being non-productive.

The investigation overall reported the following: Across donors, most TCR sequences were observed very rarely, whereas some public TCRs were present in many individuals. Sequencing depth was assumed to be roughly uniform across donors in the presence/absence analyses, though that assumption may not hold. The classifier was reported to diagnose cytomegalovirus status with high specificity and sensitivity in both the original cohort and the validation cohort. In vitro tests confirmed that a few of the cytomegalovirus-associated TCR beta chains recognize cytomegalovirus antigens. In this cohort, only TCR beta chains were sequenced, and detectable features were limited by the absence of alpha or paired-chain data. Because some donors lacked HLA typing at each locus, the association tests relied only on the typed subset. According to a later analysis, TCR association rates differed among HLA loci, with DRB1 alleles showing the most associated TCRs and HLA-C alleles showing the fewest. When HLA alleles, especially DR and DQ, strongly co-occurred, TCR associations were difficult to assign to individual alleles. For the cohort, immune exposure information was limited to CMV serostatus. A later genetic analysis reported fewer N-insertions in productive TCRs among donors in an Asian-associated ancestry cluster than the roughly 640-donor mean. In an earlier analysis of fewer than 700 of the donors, most TCR beta V segments appeared in productive rearrangements about 90% or about 30% of the time, broadly matching IMGT annotations. In a later analysis, some 18,000 TCR beta sequences were associated with specific HLA alleles at a false discovery rate of 0.05. Most CMV-associated TCR beta chains appeared to be HLA-restricted in a later analysis, and the HLA associations seemed to be driven largely by CMV exposure. In a later analysis, HLA-associated TCR beta chains showed more clonal expansion and lower generation probabilities than non-associated chains that were equally common. In a later analysis, several top co-occurrence clusters were reported to appear linked to parvovirus B19, influenza, CMV and Epstein-Barr virus. Because counts were too low, more than 15 rarely observed V segments, including chromosome 9 orphons, were left out of the earlier analysis of 587 of the donors. A cluster of highly shared sequence variants was judged likely to represent a technical artifact of the sequencing pipeline. According to the authors, the approach could potentially be generalized to other disease states and immunological phenotypes. A further reported finding was that TCR beta sequences accurately predicted the HLA-A and HLA-B alleles for most subjects in the first cohort. Because the 87-base-pair reads could not distinguish some IMGT-functional V segments, including TRBV6-2 and TRBV6-3, those segments were excluded. Linkage disequilibrium might explain the correlated functional status among segregating V segments, but an unknown experimental factor could not be ruled out. The study listed approximately 150 TCR beta chains as associated with cytomegalovirus. A later genetic analysis associated a missense DCLRE1C variant with V-gene and J-gene trimming of TCR beta chains, and an independent cohort replicated the association.

The cohort was made up of about 670 healthy bone marrow donors. At the time of sampling, all cohort members were nominally healthy, though unrecorded immune exposures were likely present. The donor was CMV seropositive and was included in the group of 250 to 300 seropositive cohort members. Each donor provided a peripheral blood sample, and peripheral blood mononuclear cells were used for TCR beta sequencing. Genomic DNA extraction from the blood cell samples was performed with the Qiagen DNeasy Blood Extraction Kit. The receptor library was made with the immunoSEQ multiplex PCR assay. A mixture of 60 forward primers for TCR Vbeta segments and 13 reverse primers for TCR Jbeta segments was used in the multiplex PCR. The CDR3 region of rearranged TCR beta genes was amplified from genomic DNA with a multiplex PCR assay. The amplified TCR beta libraries were sequenced on the Illumina HiSeq System as 87-base-pair reads. On the study's bioinformatics: In a later analysis, some 80 million unique TCR beta chains were counted across the 500 to 700 repertoires, and roughly 10 million of these chains were shared by at least two donors. A nearest-neighbor algorithm error-corrected the raw reads and collapsed the reads into unique sequences, merging closely related sequences to remove PCR and sequencing errors. V, D and J gene segments were assigned by aligning CDR3 sequences to IMGT reference sequences. For a sequence to be retained, a match of at least six nucleotides was required to both a V gene segment and a J gene segment. A rearrangement counted as productive if the CDR3 had no stop codons and remained in frame with V and J, and every other rearrangement counted as non-productive. CDR3 was defined according to IMGT convention as the region running from the second conserved V-encoded cysteine to the conserved J-encoded phenylalanine. The earlier analysis of a few hundred of the donors excluded sequences that lacked an unambiguous match to a single V gene segment. In an earlier analysis of about 590 of the donors, a V segment was called functional when productive rearrangements were above 56.7%, and segregating when the standard deviation between donors exceeded 5%. A statistical classification framework was built to diagnose cytomegalovirus status from the catalog of TCR beta chain sequences. A later analysis assigned V and J genes by comparing TCR nucleotide sequences with IMGT/GENE-DB human TR gene sequences. The TCRdist pipeline was used in a later analysis to assign CDR3 sequences and most-parsimonious VDJ recombination scenarios. In a later analysis, each TCR beta chain was defined by its CDR3 amino acid sequence together with its V-gene family, and reads without a unique V-gene family were excluded. In a later analysis, approximately 590 highly shared, low-generation-probability nucleotide sequences were removed to address suspected cross-contamination and a sequencing artifact. In a later analysis, a clonal expansion index was calculated for each public chain from normalized within-repertoire ranks of inferred template counts. Generation probabilities in a later analysis came from a VDJ recombination model fitted to out-of-frame rearrangements, and those results were checked against IGoR. In a later analysis, TCR-TCR, TCR-HLA and TCR-CMV co-occurrence was scored with hypergeometric tests, and a repertoire-size bias correction was applied to TCR pairs. To estimate false discovery rates, a later analysis permuted the HLA or CMV assignments 20 times. In a later analysis, co-occurring TCRs were grouped using DBSCAN, with TCRdist sequence similarity added in when clustering inside HLA-allele-positive subsets. For co-occurrence clustering, repertoires with fewer than 30,000 or more than 120,000 public chains were excluded, along with roughly 5 repertoires with anomalous nucleotide sharing. TCRdb provides this immuneACCESS table in a form limited to in-frame rearrangements. Some clones are lacking; in checked studies, under half of them reflect an unresolved V gene, and why the rest are absent is not known. The DNA was the basis for D and trimming; V, J and clone size are from that table. The sample records over 100,000 clones, over 60% of which are singletons. The ten largest clones add up to 9.5% to 12% of the sample.

There are 17 amino acids in the CDR3, from cysteine to phenylalanine inclusive. Only CDR3 DNA is held: 51 bases, read in frame from base 1. CDR1 SNHLY and CDR2 FYNNEI were looked up in the germline V gene. At the junction V is shortened by 6 bases and J by 0 bases; bases outside the gene matches: 5. The V and J segments used are TRBV2 and TRBJ2-3, with 14 central nucleotides matching TRBD2. The source of this sequence is a man aged 40-49 years in good health and CMV-seropositive. The source material was PBMCs. DNA sequence: TGTGCCAGCAGCGTTGGACTAGCGGGGGGCAGCACAGATACGCAGTATTTT. Its product reads: CASSVGLAGGSTDTQYF.